One sample yielded the 13 T cell receptor beta chains listed below, sequenced in a study of identical twins. A single record per CDR3 protein comes from TCRdb applying MiXCR to the 5' RACE reads. Seen here are approximately 590,000 distinct CDR3 sequences, approximately 9.6% observed once, and the top ten hold roughly 3%. The same data also went into a second study, on yellow fever vaccine responses in identical twins.

Material for sequencing was PBMCs. Receptor source: a woman younger than 35 in good health.

This clonotype was detected a few times. The V and J genes are TRBV10-3 and TRBJ2-7; no clear D gene. The germline V and J ends were trimmed by 3 bases and 3 bases, with 18 bases remaining between them. Germline values: CDR1 ENHRY, CDR2 SYGVKD. The CDR3 is 16 residues long. The CDR3 sequence: CAISESGPGAHYEQYF. In nucleotides, the CDR3 is TGTGCCATCAGTGAAAGTGGTCCAGGAGCCCACTACGAGCAGTACTTC.

This clonotype appeared many times. V gene TRBV5-4 combines with J gene TRBJ2-1; unclear D gene. CDR3 length: 16 amino acids. The germline gives CDR1 SGHNT, CDR2 YYREEE (reference sequence). Trimming stripped 0 bases from V and 7 bases from J, with 17 bases between. Here the CDR3 reads CASSLAGALISNEQFF. The CDR3 region has the DNA TGTGCCAGCAGCTTGGCTGGAGCCCTAATTTCTAATGAGCAGTTCTTC.

This clonotype was observed a few times. The gene calls are TRBV19 and TRBJ1-1, with D hard to call. Germline lookup yields CDR1 LNHDA and CDR2 SQIVND (reference sequence). V dropped 1 base and J dropped 8 bases, with 8 bases sitting between them. The CDR3 has 12 amino acids. In nucleotides, the CDR3 is TGTGCCAGTAGTATAGTCGGCGACGAAGCTTTCTTT. Residues: CASSIVGDEAFF.

This clonotype has at least ten counts. The chain couples TRBV7-2 to TRBJ2-1; D may correspond to TRBD1 or TRBD2 (5 bases each). V lost 6 bases to trimming and J lost 0 bases, with 9 bases between them. This CDR3 has 14 amino acids. Germline lookup yields CDR1 SGHTA and CDR2 FQGNSA. CDR3: CASSEGSSYNEQFF. The CDR3 nucleotides read TGTGCCAGCAGTGAGGGGAGCTCCTACAATGAGCAGTTCTTC.

This clonotype was counted ten times or more. The rearrangement joins TRBV5-1 to TRBJ1-2, with 9 positions matching TRBD1. V gave up 4 bases and J gave up 6 bases; unmatched junction bases: 7. Looked up from germline, CDR1 is SGHRS and CDR2 is YFSETQ. The CDR3 has 14 residues. CDR3 DNA: TGCGCCAGCAGCGCACCCGGGACAGGGAATGGCTACACCTTC. Amino acid sequence: CASSAPGTGNGYTF.

Of note for this clonotype: A read error may account for a junction end that differs from germline. This chain uses TRBV20-1 with TRBJ2-1, with D maybe TRBD1 (6 bases). The germline V gene has CDR1 DFQATT and CDR2 SNEGSKA (reference sequence). The CDR3 has 15 amino acids. This CDR3 reads CCARNRVKGSDEQFF. The CDR3 DNA is TGCTGTGCAAGGAACAGGGTTAAGGGCTCCGATGAGCAGTTCTTC.

The chain employs TRBV19 and TRBJ2-7; a weak D match, TRBD2 (5 bases). Between the trimmed V and J ends, which lost 2 bases and 3 bases, there was a span of 11 bases. The CDR3 loop spans 14 amino acids. Germline-derived CDR1 and CDR2 are LNHDA and SQIVND (reference sequence). The chain's CDR3 is CASSILATDYEQYF. The CDR3 coding sequence is TGTGCCAGTAGTATACTAGCAACAGACTACGAGCAGTACTTC.

The genes are TRBV5-8 and TRBJ2-3, with unresolved D. Trimming took 0 bases from V and 2 from J, leaving 7 bases between them. This CDR3 region has 14 residues. The germline V gene encodes CDR1 SGHTS and CDR2 YDEGEE. CDR3 in amino acids: CASSLVRLTDTQYF. The CDR3 nucleotides are TGTGCCAGCAGCTTGGTTAGACTCACAGATACGCAGTATTTT.

This chain connects TRBV19 to TRBJ2-1; 13 bases are shared with TRBD2. The V segment lost 5 bases and the J segment 4 bases; nucleotides outside the gene matches: 5. The CDR3 has 16 residues. Germline CDR1 is LNHDA and CDR2 is SQIVND (reference sequence). The CDR3 region is CASSRTTSGGYNEQFF. In DNA, the CDR3 is TGTGCCAGTAGTCGGACGACTAGCGGGGGGTACAATGAGCAGTTCTTC.

This clonotype was seen ten or more times. V usage is TRBV10-3 and J usage is TRBJ2-2; 9 bases are a match to TRBD1. V lost 7 bases to trimming and J lost 5 bases; unmatched junction nucleotides: 11. Germline CDR1 reads ENHRY; CDR2 reads SYGVKD. CDR3 size: 16 residues. The DNA for the CDR3 is TGTGCCATCAATCCACCGGGACAGGGAGGTACCGGGGAGCTGTTTTTT. The encoded protein is CAINPPGQGGTGELFF.

This clonotype was observed at least ten times. The chain recombines TRBV29-1 with TRBJ2-1, with 9 bases that match TRBD1. The CDR3 loop spans 16 amino acids. Germline CDR1 and CDR2: SQVTM and ANQGSEA. J was trimmed by 3 bases and V by 4 bases; bases with no gene match: 10. This CDR3 reads CSVAGSGQGLYNEQFF. DNA of the CDR3: TGCAGCGTTGCAGGATCGGGACAGGGACTCTACAATGAGCAGTTCTTC.

The V gene is TRBV7-9, the J gene TRBJ2-7, with 11 bases aligning to TRBD2. J was trimmed by 5 bases and V by 4 bases; bases with no gene match: 4. Germline CDR1 reads SEHNR; CDR2 reads FQNEAQ (reference sequence). The CDR3 loop spans 14 amino acids. The CDR3 protein is CASSSGLAVNEQYF. CDR3 nucleotide sequence: TGTGCCAGCAGCTCGGGACTAGCGGTAAACGAGCAGTACTTC.

This clonotype came up many times. This rearrangement joins TRBV7-9 to TRBJ2-1; D uncertain. The CDR3 runs to 12 residues. V was trimmed by 1 base and J by 9 bases, leaving 7 bases between them. Germline V gene data show CDR1 as SEHNR and CDR2 as FQNEAQ (reference sequence). CDR3 coding DNA: TGTGCCAGCAGCTTAGAGGTCATTGAGCAGTTCTTC. It is translated as CASSLEVIEQFF.